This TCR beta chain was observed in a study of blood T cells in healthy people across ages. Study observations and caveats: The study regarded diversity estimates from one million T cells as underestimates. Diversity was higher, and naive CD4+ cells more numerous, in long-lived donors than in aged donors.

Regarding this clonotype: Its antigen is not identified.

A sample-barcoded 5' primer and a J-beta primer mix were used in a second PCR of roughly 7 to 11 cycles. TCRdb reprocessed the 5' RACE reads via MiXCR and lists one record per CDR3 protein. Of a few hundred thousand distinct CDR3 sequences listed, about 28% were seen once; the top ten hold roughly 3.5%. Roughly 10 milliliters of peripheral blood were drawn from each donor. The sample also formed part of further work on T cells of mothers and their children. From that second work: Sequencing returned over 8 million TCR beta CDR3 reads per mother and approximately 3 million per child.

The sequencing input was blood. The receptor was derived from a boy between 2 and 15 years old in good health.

CDR3 DNA: TGTGCCAGCAGCCAAGGACAGGGCGGCTATGGCTACACCTTC. Its protein product is CASSQGQGGYGYTF. The chain has TRBV2 and TRBJ1-2, with TRBD1 matching over 8 bases. CDR3 size: 14 residues. Trimming at V came to 6 bases and at J to 4 bases, leaving 7 bases not matched to a gene. Germline CDR1 and CDR2: SNHLY and FYNNEI.